Sequencing of this T cell receptor beta chain was carried out in a study of human T cells and chemical hapten exposure. It was the library that attached unique molecular identifiers to individual cDNA molecules. In the source study's methods: Ranging from roughly 23,224 to 750,000, TCR counts per sample had a median value of around 92,000. TCRdb used MiXCR to reprocess the 5' RACE reads, holding one entry per CDR3 protein. Clone size and V and J calls follow TCRdb, not the original study. Of about 140,000 distinct CDR3 sequences in the sample, roughly 4% were seen once. The table lists this clonotype with many counts. What it recognizes is unknown. Study-wide results and limits: Sensitizing to DPC left TCRs with a frequency above 1 in 1000 unaltered.

Total RNA was isolated from whole blood that had not been fractionated. This CDR3 spans 14 amino acids. Germline CDR1 and CDR2: SNHLY and FYNNEI. The V end lost 4 bases, the J end lost 1 base, and 8 bases lay between the germline ends. The rearrangement uses TRBV2 and TRBJ1-5; D gene ambiguous. The receptor was isolated from a female donor in good health. CDR3 DNA sequence: TGTGCCAGCAGTGTTGAGTGGAGCAATCAGCCCCAGCATTTT. The encoded protein is CASSVEWSNQPQHF. Variable domain in full (rest from reference TRBV2 and TRBJ1-5): EPEVTQTPSHQVTQMGQEVILRCVPISNHLYFYWYRQILGQKVEFLVSFYNNEISEKSEIFDDQFSVERPDGSNFTLKIRSTKLEDSAMYFCASSVEWSNQPQHFGDGTRLSIL.